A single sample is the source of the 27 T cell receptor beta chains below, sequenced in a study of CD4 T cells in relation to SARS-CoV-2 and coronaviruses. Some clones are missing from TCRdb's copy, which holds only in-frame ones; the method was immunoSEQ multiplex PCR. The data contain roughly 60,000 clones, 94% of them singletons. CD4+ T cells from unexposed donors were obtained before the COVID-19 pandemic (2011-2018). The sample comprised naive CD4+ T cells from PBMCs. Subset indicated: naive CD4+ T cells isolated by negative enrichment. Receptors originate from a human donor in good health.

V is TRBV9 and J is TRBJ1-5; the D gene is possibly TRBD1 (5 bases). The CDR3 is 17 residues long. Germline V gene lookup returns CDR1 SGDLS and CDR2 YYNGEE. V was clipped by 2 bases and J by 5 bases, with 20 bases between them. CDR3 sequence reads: CASSVGPGTGDYQPQHF. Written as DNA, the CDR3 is TGTGCCAGCAGCGTTGGGCCTGGGACGGGGGACTATCAGCCCCAGCATTTT.

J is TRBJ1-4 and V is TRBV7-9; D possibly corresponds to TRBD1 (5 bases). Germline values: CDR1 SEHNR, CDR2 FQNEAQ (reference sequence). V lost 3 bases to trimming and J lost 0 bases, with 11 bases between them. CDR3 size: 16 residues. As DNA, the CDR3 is TGTGCCAGCAGCTTGACAGTTCTAGCAACTAATGAAAAACTGTTTTTT. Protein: CASSLTVLATNEKLFF. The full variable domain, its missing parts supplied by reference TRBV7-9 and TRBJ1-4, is DTGVSQNPRHKITKRGQNVTFRCDPISEHNRLYWYRQTLGQGPEFLTYFQNEAQLEKSRLLSDRFSAERPKGSFSTLEIQRTEQGDSAMYLCASSLTVLATNEKLFFGSGTQLSVL.

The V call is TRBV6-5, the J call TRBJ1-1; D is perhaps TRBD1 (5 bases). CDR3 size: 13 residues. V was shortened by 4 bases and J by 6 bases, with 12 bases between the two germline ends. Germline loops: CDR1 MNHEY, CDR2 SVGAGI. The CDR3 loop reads CASSSGYQAEAFF. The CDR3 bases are TGTGCCAGCAGTTCAGGGTATCAAGCTGAAGCTTTCTTT.

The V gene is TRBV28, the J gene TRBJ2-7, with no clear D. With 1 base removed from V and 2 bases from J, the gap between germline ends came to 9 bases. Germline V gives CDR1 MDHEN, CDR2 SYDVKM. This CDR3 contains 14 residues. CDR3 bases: TGTGCCAGCAGTTTATACGGTACAGCCTACGAGCAGTACTTC. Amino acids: CASSLYGTAYEQYF.

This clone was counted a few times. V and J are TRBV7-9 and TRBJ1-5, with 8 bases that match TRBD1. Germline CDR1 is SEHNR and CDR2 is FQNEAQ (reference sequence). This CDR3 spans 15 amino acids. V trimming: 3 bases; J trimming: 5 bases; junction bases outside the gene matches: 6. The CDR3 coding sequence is TGTGCCAGCAGCTTCGGGACAGGCATTCATCAGCCCCAGCATTTT. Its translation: CASSFGTGIHQPQHF.

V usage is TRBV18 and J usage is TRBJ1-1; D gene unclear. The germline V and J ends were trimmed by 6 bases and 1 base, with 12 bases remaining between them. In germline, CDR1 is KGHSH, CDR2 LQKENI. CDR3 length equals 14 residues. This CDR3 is CASSLDGGNTEAFF. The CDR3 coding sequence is TGTGCCAGCTCGCTGGACGGTGGGAACACTGAAGCTTTCTTT.

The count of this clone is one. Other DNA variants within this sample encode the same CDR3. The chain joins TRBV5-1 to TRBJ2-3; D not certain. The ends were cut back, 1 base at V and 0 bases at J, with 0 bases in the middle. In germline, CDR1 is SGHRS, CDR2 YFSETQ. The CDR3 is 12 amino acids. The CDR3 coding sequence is TGCGCCAGCAGCTTGAGCACAGATACGCAGTATTTT. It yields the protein CASSLSTDTQYF.

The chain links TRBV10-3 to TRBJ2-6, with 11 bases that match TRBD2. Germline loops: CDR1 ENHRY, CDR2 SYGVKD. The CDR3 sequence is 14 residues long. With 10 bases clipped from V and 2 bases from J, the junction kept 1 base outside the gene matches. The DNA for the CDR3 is TGTGCCACGACTAGCGGGACTGGGGCCAACGTCCTGACTTTC. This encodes CATTSGTGANVLTF.

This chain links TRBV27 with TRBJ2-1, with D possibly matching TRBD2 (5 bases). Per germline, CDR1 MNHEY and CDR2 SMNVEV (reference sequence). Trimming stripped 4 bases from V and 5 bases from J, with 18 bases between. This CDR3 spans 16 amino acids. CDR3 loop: CASSSVGMGENNEQFF. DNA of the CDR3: TGTGCCAGCAGTTCGGTCGGCATGGGAGAAAACAATGAGCAGTTCTTC.

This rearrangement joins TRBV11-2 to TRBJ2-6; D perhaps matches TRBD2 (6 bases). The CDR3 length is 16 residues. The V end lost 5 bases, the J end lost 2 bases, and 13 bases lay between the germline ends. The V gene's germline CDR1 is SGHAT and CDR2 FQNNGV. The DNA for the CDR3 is TGTGCCAGCAGCGGAGGGACTTACACTGGGGCCAACGTCCTGACTTTC. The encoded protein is CASSGGTYTGANVLTF.

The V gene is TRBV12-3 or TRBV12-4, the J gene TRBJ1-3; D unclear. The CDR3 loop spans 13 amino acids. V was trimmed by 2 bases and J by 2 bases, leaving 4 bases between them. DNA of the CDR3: TGTGCCAGCAGTTTACCCCCTGGAAACACCATATATTTT. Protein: CASSLPPGNTIYF.

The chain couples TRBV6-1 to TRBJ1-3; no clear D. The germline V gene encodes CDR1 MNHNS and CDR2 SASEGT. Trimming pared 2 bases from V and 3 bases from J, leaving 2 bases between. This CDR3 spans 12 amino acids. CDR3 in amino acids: CASSESGNTIYF. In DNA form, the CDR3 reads TGTGCCAGCAGTGAAAGTGGAAACACCATATATTTT.

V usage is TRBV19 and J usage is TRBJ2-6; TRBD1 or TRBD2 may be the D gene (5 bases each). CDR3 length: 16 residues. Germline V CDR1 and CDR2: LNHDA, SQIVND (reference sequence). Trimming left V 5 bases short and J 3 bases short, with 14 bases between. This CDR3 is CASSPGHGGGANVLTF. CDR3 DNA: TGTGCCAGTAGTCCTGGACACGGAGGTGGGGCCAACGTCCTGACTTTC.

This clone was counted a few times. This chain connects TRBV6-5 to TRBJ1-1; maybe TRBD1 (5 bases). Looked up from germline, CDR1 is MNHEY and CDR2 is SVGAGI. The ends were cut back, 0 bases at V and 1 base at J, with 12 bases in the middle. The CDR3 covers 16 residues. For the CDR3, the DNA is TGTGCCAGCAGTTACTCTCGGACAAGCCAGAACACTGAAGCTTTCTTT. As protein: CASSYSRTSQNTEAFF.

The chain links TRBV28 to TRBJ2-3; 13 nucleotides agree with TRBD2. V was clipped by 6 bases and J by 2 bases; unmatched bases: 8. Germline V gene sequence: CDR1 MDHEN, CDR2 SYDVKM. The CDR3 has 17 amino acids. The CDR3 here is CASRTSGRAFFTDTQYF. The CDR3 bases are TGTGCCAGCAGAACTAGCGGGAGGGCCTTTTTCACAGATACGCAGTATTTT.

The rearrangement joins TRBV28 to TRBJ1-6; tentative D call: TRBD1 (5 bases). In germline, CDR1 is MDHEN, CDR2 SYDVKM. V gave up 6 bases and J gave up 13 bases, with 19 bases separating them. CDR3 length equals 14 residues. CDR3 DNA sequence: TGTGCCAGCAGGCGTGGGGCCGCTGGGGCCCCCCTCCACTTT. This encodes CASRRGAAGAPLHF.

The CDR3 spells CASSFGTSGSYNEQFF. The CDR3 nucleotides are TGTGCCAGCAGCTTTGGGACTAGCGGCTCCTACAATGAGCAGTTCTTC. V is TRBV5-4 and J is TRBJ2-1, with 11 bases identical to TRBD2. V was clipped by 2 bases and J by 0 bases; unmatched bases: 1. CDR1 and CDR2 (germline): SGHNT, YYREEE (reference sequence). The CDR3 loop spans 16 amino acids.

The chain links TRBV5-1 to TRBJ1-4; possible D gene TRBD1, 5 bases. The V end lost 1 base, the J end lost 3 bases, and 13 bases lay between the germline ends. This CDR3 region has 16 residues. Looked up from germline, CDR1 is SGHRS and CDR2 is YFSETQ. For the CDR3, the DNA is TGCGCCAGCAGCTTGTCAGTGGCGGGGGCTAATGAAAAACTGTTTTTT. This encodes CASSLSVAGANEKLFF. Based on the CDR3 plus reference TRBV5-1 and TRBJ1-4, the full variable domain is KAGVTQTPRYLIKTRGQQVTLSCSPISGHRSVSWYQQTPGQGLQFLFEYFSETQRNKGNFPGRFSGRQFSNSRSEMNVSTLELGDSALYLCASSLSVAGANEKLFFGSGTQLSVL.

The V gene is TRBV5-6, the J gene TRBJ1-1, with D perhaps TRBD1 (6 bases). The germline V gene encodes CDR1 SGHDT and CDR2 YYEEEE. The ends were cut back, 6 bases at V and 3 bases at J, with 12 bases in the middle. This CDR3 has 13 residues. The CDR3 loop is CASTRDTDTEAFF. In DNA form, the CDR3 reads TGTGCCAGCACCAGGGACACAGACACTGAAGCTTTCTTT.

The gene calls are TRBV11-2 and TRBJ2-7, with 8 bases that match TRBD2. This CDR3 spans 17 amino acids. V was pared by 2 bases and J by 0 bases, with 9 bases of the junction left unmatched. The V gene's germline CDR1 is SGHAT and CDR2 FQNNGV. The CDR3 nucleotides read TGTGCCAGCAGCTTATTTAGTTTGCGGGAGGACTCCTACGAGCAGTACTTC. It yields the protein CASSLFSLREDSYEQYF.

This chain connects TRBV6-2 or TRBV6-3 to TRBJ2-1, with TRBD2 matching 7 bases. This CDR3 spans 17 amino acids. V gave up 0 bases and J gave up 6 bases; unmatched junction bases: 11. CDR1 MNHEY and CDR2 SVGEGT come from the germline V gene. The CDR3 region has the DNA TGTGCCAGCAGTTACTCGATCGGCGGGGGAGGTCTCAATGAGCAGTTCTTC. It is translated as CASSYSIGGGGLNEQFF.

The CDR3 nucleotides read TGTGCCAGCAGCCCCACTAGCGGGAGGAACACCGGGGAGCTGTTTTTT. It encodes CASSPTSGRNTGELFF. The V gene is TRBV11-1, the J gene TRBJ2-2, with 11 nucleotides matching TRBD2. The germline CDR1 and CDR2 sequences are SGHAT and FQDESV (reference sequence). CDR3 length: 16 amino acids. V gave up 5 bases and J gave up 1 base; unmatched junction bases: 3.

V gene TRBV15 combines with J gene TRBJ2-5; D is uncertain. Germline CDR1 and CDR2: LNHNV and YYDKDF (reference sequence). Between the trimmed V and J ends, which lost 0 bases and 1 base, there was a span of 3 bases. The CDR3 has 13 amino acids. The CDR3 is CATSRDSQETQYF. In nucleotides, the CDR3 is TGTGCCACCAGCAGAGATTCCCAAGAGACCCAGTACTTC.

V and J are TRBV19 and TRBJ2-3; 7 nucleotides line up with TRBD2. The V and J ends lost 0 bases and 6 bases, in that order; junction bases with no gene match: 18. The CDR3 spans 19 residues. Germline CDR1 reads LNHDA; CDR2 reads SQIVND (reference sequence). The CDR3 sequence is CASSIDRSSSGAGRDTQYF. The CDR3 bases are TGTGCCAGTAGTATAGATCGTAGTTCTAGCGGAGCCGGACGGGATACGCAGTATTTT.

CDR3 DNA sequence: TGTGCCAGCAGTGAGGACGTTATTAATTCACCCCTCCACTTT. Protein sequence: CASSEDVINSPLHF. The gene calls are TRBV6-1 and TRBJ1-6; D not certain. Germline V gene lookup returns CDR1 MNHNS and CDR2 SASEGT. Trimming took off 3 bases at V and 6 bases at J, with 9 bases between the two ends. The CDR3 contains 14 residues.

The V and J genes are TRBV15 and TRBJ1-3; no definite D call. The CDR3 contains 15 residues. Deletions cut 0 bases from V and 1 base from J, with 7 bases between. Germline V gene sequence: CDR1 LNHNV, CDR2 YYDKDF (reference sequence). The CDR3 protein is CATSRDPGSGNTIYF. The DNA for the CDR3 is TGTGCCACCAGCAGAGATCCGGGTTCTGGAAACACCATATATTTT. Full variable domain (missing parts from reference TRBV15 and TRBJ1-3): DAMVIQNPRYQVTQFGKPVTLSCSQTLNHNVMYWYQQKSSQAPKLLFHYYDKDFNNEADTPDNFQSRRPNTSFCFLDIRSPGLGDTAMYLCATSRDPGSGNTIYFGEGSWLTVV.

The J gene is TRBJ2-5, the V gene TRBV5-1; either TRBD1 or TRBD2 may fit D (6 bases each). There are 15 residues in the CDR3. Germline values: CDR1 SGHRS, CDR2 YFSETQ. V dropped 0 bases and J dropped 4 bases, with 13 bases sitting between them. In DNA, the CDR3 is TGCGCCAGCAGCTTGGGGGCCGGGGGCGGAGAGACCCAGTACTTC. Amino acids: CASSLGAGGGETQYF.